The 12 T cell receptor beta chains below come from one sample, sequenced in a study of cytomegalovirus exposure and HLA in healthy donors. It was with 60 Vbeta and 13 Jbeta primers that the PCR ran. Method: immunoSEQ multiplex PCR; TCRdb's copy keeps in-frame clones and lacks some. The table has roughly 110,000 clones, around three quarters seen once. The source material was PBMCs. The receptors derive from a woman aged 18-35 years in good health and CMV-seropositive.

The chain uses TRBV5-1 and TRBJ2-1; 7 bases map to TRBD1. Looked up from germline, CDR1 is SGHRS and CDR2 is YFSETQ. The ends lost 3 bases at V and 2 bases at J; junction bases unmatched: 5. This CDR3 comprises 15 residues. CDR3 loop: CASSSSGTAYNEQFF. CDR3 DNA: TGCGCCAGCAGCTCCTCCGGGACAGCCTACAATGAGCAGTTCTTC.

The sample holds one count of this clone. V and J are TRBV7-9 and TRBJ2-5, with D perhaps matching TRBD2 (5 bases). The J call could be wrong; TRBJ2-7 is a better fit for the DNA end. Germline V CDR1 and CDR2: SEHNR, FQNEAQ (reference sequence). The CDR3 contains 17 residues. This CDR3 is CASSLAEGTESSYEQYF. The CDR3 DNA reads as TGTGCCAGCAGCTTAGCCGAGGGAACAGAGAGCTCCTACGAGCAGTACTTC.

The table lists this clone with a few counts. V is TRBV30 and J is TRBJ1-1; 7 bases match TRBD1. J was trimmed by 4 bases and V by 5 bases; bases with no gene match: 13. CDR1 is GTSNPN, CDR2 SVGIG, per germline (reference sequence). The CDR3 has 15 residues. The DNA of the CDR3 is TGTGCCTGGTCGGCCCGGGACAGATTGGCCACTGAAGCTTTCTTT. This encodes CAWSARDRLATEAFF.

This chain uses TRBV6-1 with TRBJ2-1, with 8 bases fitting TRBD2. The germline CDR1 and CDR2 sequences are MNHNS and SASEGT. The CDR3 extends over 16 amino acids. Trimming removed 3 bases from V and 4 bases from J; junction bases left unmatched: 8. This CDR3 is CASSERGGRYYNEQFF. The CDR3 region has the DNA TGTGCCAGCAGTGAGAGGGGCGGGAGGTATTACAATGAGCAGTTCTTC.

V and J are TRBV30 and TRBJ2-7; D may be TRBD2 (6 bases). V dropped 2 bases and J dropped 2 bases, with 22 bases sitting between them. This CDR3 is 17 amino acids long. CDR1 GTSNPN and CDR2 SVGIG come from the germline V gene (reference sequence). This CDR3 is CAWSPGVDRLFTYEQYF. DNA for the CDR3: TGTGCCTGGAGTCCGGGGGTGGATAGACTCTTTACCTACGAGCAGTACTTC. The full variable domain, in which reference TRBV30 and TRBJ2-7 provide the parts outside the CDR3, is SQTIHQWPATLVQPVGSPLSLECTVEGTSNPNLYWYRQAAGRGLQLLFYSVGIGQISSEVPQNLSASRPQDRQFILSSKKLLLSDSGFYLCAWSPGVDRLFTYEQYFGPGTRLTVT.

The gene calls are TRBV4-1 and TRBJ2-1; D is perhaps TRBD2 (6 bases). Germline CDR1 and CDR2: MGHRA and YSYEKL. The CDR3 contains 17 residues. V lost 4 bases to trimming and J lost 7 bases, with 23 bases between them. The CDR3 DNA reads TGCGCCAGCAGCCTGAAGATATGGCTAGCGTCCCGGAATGAGCAGTTCTTC. The encoded protein is CASSLKIWLASRNEQFF.

This clone has just one count. The chain couples TRBV27 to TRBJ2-1; D uncertain. Trimming took 7 bases from V and 5 from J, leaving 12 bases between them. The length of the CDR3 is 13 residues. Germline V lookup: CDR1 MNHEY, CDR2 SMNVEV (reference sequence). The CDR3 is CASTSQTDNEQFF. The CDR3 nucleotides read TGTGCCAGCACTTCACAGACGGACAATGAGCAGTTCTTC.

This rearrangement joins TRBV5-6 to TRBJ2-7; 8 bases line up with TRBD1. Germline CDR1 SGHDT, CDR2 YYEEEE. This CDR3 spans 13 amino acids. J was trimmed by 3 bases and V by 4 bases; bases with no gene match: 3. The CDR3 protein is CASSKGQDYEQYF. CDR3 coding DNA: TGTGCCAGCAGCAAGGGACAGGACTACGAGCAGTACTTC.

V and J are TRBV10-3 and TRBJ2-1; 14 nucleotides align to TRBD2. The V and J ends lost 6 bases and 0 bases, in that order; junction bases with no gene match: 1. Per germline, CDR1 ENHRY and CDR2 SYGVKD. This CDR3 region has 16 residues. CDR3 bases: TGTGCCATCAGCGGGACTAGCGGGAGCTCCTACAATGAGCAGTTCTTC. It encodes CAISGTSGSSYNEQFF.

The V and J genes are TRBV4-1 and TRBJ2-5, with 8 bases identical to TRBD1. CDR1 and CDR2 from the germline V gene are MGHRA and YSYEKL. CDR3 length: 19 amino acids. Germline trimming cut 0 bases from V and 5 bases from J; bases unmatched to any gene: 17. The CDR3, as DNA: TGCGCCAGCAGCCAAGAACAATTGACAGGGGAGGTAGGTCTGGAGACCCAGTACTTC. Translation: CASSQEQLTGEVGLETQYF.

The V and J genes are TRBV19 and TRBJ2-1, with a possible D match to TRBD1 (5 bases). CDR3 length: 16 residues. The germline V and J ends were trimmed by 3 bases and 0 bases, with 12 bases remaining between them. CDR1 and CDR2 from the germline V gene are LNHDA and SQIVND (reference sequence). The CDR3 here is CASSIRVRGSYNEQFF. In DNA, the CDR3 is TGTGCCAGTAGTATCCGGGTAAGGGGCTCCTACAATGAGCAGTTCTTC.

This chain joins TRBV18 and TRBJ2-2; a weak D match, TRBD2 (6 bases). The CDR3 has 14 amino acids. Germline V lookup: CDR1 KGHSH, CDR2 LQKENI. Trimming pared 4 bases from V and 8 bases from J, leaving 14 bases between. CDR3 region: CASSRAGDLGELFF. CDR3 sequence (DNA): TGTGCCAGCTCACGAGCCGGGGACTTGGGGGAGCTGTTTTTT.